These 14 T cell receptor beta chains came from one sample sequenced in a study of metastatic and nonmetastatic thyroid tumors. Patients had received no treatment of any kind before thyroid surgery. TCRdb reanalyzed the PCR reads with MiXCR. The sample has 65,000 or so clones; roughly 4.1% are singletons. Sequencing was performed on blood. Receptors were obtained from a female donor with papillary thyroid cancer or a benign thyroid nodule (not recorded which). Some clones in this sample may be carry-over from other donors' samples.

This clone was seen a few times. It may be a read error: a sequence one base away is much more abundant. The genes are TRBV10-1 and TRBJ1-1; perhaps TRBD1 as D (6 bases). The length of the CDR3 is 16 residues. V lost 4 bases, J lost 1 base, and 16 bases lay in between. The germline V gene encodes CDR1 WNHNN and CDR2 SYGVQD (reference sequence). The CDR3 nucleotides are TGCGCCAGCAGTGTAGGGGGGAGCTATTGGAACACTGAAGCTTTCTTT. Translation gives CASSVGGSYWNTEAFF.

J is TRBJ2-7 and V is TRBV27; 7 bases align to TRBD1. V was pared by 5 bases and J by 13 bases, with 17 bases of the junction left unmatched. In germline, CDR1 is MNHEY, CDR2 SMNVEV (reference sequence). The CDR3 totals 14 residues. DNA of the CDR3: TGTGCCAGCAGTCGGAGACAGGGTGACTACGATCATTACTTC. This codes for CASSRRQGDYDHYF.

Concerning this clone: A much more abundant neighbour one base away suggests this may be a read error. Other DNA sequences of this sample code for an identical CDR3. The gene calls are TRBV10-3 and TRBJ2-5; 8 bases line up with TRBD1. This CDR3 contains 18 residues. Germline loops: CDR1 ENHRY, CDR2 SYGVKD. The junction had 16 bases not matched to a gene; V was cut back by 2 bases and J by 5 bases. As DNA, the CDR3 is TGTGCCATCAGTGAGCGACAGGGGACTTCGAGGCCCCCGGAGACCCAGTACTTC. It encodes CAISERQGTSRPPETQYF.

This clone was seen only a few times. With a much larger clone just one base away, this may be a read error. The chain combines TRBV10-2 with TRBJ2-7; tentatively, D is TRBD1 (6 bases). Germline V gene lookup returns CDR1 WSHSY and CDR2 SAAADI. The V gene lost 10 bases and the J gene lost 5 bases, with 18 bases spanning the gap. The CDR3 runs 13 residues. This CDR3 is CATDRGQFDEQYF. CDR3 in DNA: TGCGCCACCGATAGAGGACAGTTCGACGAGCAGTACTTC.

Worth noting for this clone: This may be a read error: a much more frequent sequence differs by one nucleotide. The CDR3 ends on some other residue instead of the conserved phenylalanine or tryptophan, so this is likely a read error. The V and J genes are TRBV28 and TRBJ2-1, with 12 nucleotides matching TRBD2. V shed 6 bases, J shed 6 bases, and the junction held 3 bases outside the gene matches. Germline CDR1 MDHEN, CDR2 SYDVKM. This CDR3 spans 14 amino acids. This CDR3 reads CASSLAGGGNEQFC. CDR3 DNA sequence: TGTGCCAGCAGCCTAGCGGGAGGGGGCAATGAGCAGTTCTGC.

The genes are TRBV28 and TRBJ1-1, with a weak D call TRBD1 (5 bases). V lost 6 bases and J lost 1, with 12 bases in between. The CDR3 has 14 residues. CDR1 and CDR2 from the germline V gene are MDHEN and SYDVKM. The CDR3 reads CASRHPTANTEAFF. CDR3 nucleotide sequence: TGTGCCAGCAGACACCCGACAGCGAACACTGAAGCTTTCTTT.

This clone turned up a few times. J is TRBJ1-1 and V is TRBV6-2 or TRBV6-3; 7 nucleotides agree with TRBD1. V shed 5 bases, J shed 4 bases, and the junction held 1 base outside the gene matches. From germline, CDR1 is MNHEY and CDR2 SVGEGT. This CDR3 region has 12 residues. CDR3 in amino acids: CASSNRGTEAFF. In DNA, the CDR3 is TGTGCCAGCAGTAACAGGGGCACTGAAGCTTTCTTT.

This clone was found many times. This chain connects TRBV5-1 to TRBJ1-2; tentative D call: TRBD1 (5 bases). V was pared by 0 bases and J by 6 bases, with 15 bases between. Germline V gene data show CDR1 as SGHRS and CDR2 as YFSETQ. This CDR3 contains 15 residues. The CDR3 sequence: CASSLESTGLNGYTF. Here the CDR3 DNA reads TGCGCCAGCAGCTTGGAAAGCACAGGTCTCAATGGCTACACCTTC.

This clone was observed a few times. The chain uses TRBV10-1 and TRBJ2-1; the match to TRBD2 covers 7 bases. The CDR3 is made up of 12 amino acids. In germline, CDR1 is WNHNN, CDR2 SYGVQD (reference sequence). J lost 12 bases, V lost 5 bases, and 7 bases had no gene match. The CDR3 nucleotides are TGCGCCAGCAGTAATACCTCGGGGGGGCAGTTCTTC. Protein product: CASSNTSGGQFF.

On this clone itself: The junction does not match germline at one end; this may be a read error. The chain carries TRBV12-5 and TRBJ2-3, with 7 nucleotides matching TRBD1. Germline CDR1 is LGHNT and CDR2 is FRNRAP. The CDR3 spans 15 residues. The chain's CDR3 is CSSGPSGQAADTQYF. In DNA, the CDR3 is TGTTCTAGTGGTCCAAGCGGACAGGCCGCAGATACGCAGTATTTT. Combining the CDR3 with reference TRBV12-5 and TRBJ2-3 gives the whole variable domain DARVTQTPRHKVTEMGQEVTMRCQPILGHNTVFWYRQTMMQGLELLAYFRNRAPLDDSGMPKDRFSAEMPDATLATLKIQPSEPRDSAVYFCSSGPSGQAADTQYFGPGTRLTVL.

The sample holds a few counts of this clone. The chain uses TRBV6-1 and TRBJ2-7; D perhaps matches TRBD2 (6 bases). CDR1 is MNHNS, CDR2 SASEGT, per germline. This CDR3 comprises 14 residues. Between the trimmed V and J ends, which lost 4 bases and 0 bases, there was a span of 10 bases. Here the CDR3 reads CASSVGEASYEQYF. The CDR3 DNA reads TGTGCCAGCAGTGTAGGGGAGGCCTCCTACGAGCAGTACTTC.

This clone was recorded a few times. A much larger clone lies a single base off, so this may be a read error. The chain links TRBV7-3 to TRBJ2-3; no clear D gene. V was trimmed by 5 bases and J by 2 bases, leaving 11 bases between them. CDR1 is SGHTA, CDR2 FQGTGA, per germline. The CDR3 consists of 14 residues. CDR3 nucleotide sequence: TGTGCCAGCAGCCCACCGGCCTCCACAGATACGCAGTATTTT. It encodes CASSPPASTDTQYF.

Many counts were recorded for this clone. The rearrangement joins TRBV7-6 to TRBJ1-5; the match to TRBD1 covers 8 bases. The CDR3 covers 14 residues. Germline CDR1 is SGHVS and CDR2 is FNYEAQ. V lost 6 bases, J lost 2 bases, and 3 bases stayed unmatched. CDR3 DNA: TGTGCCAGCAGTAAGACAGGGGGCAATCAGCCCCAGCATTTT. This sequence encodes CASSKTGGNQPQHF. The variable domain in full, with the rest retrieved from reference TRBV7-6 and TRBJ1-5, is GAGVSQSPRYKVTKRGQDVALRCDPISGHVSLYWYRQALGQGPEFLTYFNYEAQQDKSGLPNDRFSAERPEGSISTLTIQRTEQRDSAMYRCASSKTGGNQPQHFGDGTRLSIL.

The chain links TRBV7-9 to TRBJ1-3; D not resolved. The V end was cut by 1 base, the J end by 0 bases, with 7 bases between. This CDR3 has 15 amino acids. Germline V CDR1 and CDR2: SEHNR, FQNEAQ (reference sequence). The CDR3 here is CASSLDGTSGNTIYF. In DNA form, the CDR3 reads TGTGCCAGCAGCTTAGATGGCACCTCTGGAAACACCATATATTTT.